This T cell receptor beta chain was retrieved from a study of CD8 T cells in Susac syndrome. With random hexamers, reverse transcription was performed on about 0.5 to 1 ug of RNA. TCRdb reanalysed the immunoSEQ multiplex PCR reads using MiXCR and keeps one entry per CDR3 protein. The data show around 100,000 distinct CDR3 sequences, with roughly 96% seen just once and less than 0.35% held by the top ten. The clonotype comes from a human donor with Susac syndrome. The sequenced sample consisted of CD8+ T cells from PBMCs.

CDR3: CASSNFGGYEQYF. The CDR3 DNA is TGTGCCAGCAGTAACTTCGGGGGGTACGAGCAGTACTTC. The chain joins TRBV6-6 to TRBJ2-7; 7 bases map to TRBD2. Germline CDR1 MNHNY, CDR2 SVGAGI (reference sequence). J lost 4 bases, V lost 5 bases, and 5 bases had no gene match. There are 13 residues in the CDR3.